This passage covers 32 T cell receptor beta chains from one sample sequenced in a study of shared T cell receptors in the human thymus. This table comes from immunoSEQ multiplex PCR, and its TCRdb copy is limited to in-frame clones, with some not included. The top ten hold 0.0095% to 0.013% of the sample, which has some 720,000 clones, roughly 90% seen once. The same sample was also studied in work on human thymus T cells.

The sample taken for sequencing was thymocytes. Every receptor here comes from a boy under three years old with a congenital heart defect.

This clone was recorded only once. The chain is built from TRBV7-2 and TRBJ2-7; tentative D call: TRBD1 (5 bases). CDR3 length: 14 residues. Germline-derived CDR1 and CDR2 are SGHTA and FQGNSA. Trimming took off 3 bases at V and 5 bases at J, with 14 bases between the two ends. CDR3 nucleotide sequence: TGTGCCAGCAGCTTGGGGCGGCTATACCACGAGCAGTACTTC. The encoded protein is CASSLGRLYHEQYF.

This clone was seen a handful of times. In nucleotides, the CDR3 is TGCGCCAGCAGCCAAGGACTAGCGGGAGAGGCTGAGCAGTTCTTC. It translates to CASSQGLAGEAEQFF. The chain combines TRBV4-1 with TRBJ2-1; 12 bases align to TRBD2. CDR1 MGHRA and CDR2 YSYEKL come from the germline V gene. The V and J ends lost 1 base and 9 bases, in that order; junction bases with no gene match: 4. This CDR3 is 15 amino acids long.

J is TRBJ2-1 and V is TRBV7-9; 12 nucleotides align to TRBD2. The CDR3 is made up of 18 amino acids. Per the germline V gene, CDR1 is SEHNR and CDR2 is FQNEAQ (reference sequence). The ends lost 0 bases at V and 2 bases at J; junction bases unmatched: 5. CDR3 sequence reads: CASSLALAGGFAYNEQFF. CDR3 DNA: TGTGCCAGCAGCTTAGCGCTAGCGGGAGGGTTCGCCTACAATGAGCAGTTCTTC.

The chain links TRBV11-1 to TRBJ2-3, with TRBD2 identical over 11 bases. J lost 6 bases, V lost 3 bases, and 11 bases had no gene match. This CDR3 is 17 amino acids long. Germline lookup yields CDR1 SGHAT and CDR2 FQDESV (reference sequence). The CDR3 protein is CASSFWTSGFSSDTQYF. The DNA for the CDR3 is TGTGCCAGCAGCTTCTGGACTAGCGGGTTCTCCTCGGATACGCAGTATTTT.

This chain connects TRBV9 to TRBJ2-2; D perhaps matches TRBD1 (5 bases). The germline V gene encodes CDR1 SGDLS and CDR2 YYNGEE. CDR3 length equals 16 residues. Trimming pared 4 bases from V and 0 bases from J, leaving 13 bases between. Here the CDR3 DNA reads TGTGCCAGCAGCCCGACAGCGATCGCGAACACCGGGGAGCTGTTTTTT. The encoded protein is CASSPTAIANTGELFF.

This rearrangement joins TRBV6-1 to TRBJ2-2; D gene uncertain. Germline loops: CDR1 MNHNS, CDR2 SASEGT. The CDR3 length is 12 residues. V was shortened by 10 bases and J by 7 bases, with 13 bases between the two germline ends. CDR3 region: CATPEIGGELFF. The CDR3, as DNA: TGTGCCACCCCGGAGATAGGCGGGGAGCTGTTTTTT.

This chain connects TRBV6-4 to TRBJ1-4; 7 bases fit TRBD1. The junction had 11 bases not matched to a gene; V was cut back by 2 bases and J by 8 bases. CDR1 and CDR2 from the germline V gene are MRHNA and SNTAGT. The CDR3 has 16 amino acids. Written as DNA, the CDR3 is TGTGCCAGCAGTGACGGGACAGCAAGAAGAAGGGAAAAACTGTTTTTT. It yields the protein CASSDGTARRREKLFF.

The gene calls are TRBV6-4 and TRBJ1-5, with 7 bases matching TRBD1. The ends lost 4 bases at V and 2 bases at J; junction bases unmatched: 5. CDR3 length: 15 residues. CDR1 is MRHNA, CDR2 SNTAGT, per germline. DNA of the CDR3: TGTGCCAGCAGTGCTGAAGGGGGCGGCAATCAGCCCCAGCATTTT. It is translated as CASSAEGGGNQPQHF.

The CDR3 here is CASSDSGIGYEQYF. CDR3 coding DNA: TGTGCCAGCAGCGATAGCGGGATCGGTTACGAGCAGTACTTC. The V and J genes are TRBV7-9 and TRBJ2-7; TRBD2 matches at 8 bases. J lost 4 bases, V lost 5 bases, and 7 bases had no gene match. CDR3 length equals 14 residues. CDR1 and CDR2 from the germline V gene are SEHNR and FQNEAQ (reference sequence).

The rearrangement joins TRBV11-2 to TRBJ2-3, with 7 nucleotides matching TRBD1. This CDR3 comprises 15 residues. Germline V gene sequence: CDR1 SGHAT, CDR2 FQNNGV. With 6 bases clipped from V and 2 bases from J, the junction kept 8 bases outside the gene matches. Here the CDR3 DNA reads TGTGCCAGCAGGACCCGGGACAGTGCCACAGATACGCAGTATTTT. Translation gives CASRTRDSATDTQYF.

CDR3 loop: CSVETGGPREQFF. The CDR3 nucleotides read TGCAGCGTTGAAACGGGAGGGCCCAGGGAGCAGTTCTTC. The V call is TRBV29-1, the J call TRBJ2-1; TRBD2 agrees at 8 bases. After removal of 2 bases from V and 10 bases from J, the junction contained 7 bases not matched to a gene. CDR1 and CDR2 (germline): SQVTM, ANQGSEA. The CDR3 sequence is 13 residues long.

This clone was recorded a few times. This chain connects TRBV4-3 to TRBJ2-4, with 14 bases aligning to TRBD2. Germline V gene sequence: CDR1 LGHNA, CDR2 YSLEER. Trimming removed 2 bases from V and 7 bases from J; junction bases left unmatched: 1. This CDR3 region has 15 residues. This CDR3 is CASSQRTSGGNIQYF. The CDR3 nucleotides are TGCGCCAGCAGCCAAAGGACTAGCGGGGGGAACATTCAGTACTTC.

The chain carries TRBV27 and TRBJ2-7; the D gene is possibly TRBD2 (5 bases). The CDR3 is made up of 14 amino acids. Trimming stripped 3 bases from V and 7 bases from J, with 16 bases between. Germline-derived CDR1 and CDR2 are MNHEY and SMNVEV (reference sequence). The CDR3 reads CASSFKGGPGEQYF. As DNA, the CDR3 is TGTGCCAGCAGTTTTAAGGGTGGGCCGGGAGAGCAGTACTTC.

CDR3 sequence: CASSGTNYGYTF. The CDR3 region has the DNA TGTGCCAGCAGTGGGACAAACTATGGCTACACCTTC. The chain carries TRBV2 and TRBJ1-2, with D possibly matching TRBD1 (5 bases). Trimming shortened V by 4 bases and J by 2 bases, and 5 bases separated the two germline ends. The CDR3 consists of 12 residues. Looked up from germline, CDR1 is SNHLY and CDR2 is FYNNEI. The full variable domain, with the rest looked up from reference TRBV2 and TRBJ1-2, is EPEVTQTPSHQVTQMGQEVILRCVPISNHLYFYWYRQILGQKVEFLVSFYNNEISEKSEIFDDQFSVERPDGSNFTLKIRSTKLEDSAMYFCASSGTNYGYTFGSGTRLTVV.

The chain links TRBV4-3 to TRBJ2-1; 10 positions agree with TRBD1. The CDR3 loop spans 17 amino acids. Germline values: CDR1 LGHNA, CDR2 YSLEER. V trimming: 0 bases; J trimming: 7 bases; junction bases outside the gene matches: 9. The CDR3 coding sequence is TGCGCCAGCAGCCAAGAAGACGGACAGGGGGGGAGGAATGAGCAGTTCTTC. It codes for CASSQEDGQGGRNEQFF.

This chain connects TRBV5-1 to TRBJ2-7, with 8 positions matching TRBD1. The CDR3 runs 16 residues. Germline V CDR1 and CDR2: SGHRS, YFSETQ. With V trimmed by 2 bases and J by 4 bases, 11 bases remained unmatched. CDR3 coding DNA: TGCGCCAGCAGCTTATCTGAGGACAGGGACCAATACGAGCAGTACTTC. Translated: CASSLSEDRDQYEQYF.

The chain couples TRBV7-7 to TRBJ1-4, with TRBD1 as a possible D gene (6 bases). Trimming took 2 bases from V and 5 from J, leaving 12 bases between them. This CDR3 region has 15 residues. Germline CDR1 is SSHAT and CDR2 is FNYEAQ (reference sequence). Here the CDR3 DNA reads TGTGCCAGCAGCTTAATCGGGGGGCGGAATGAAAAACTGTTTTTT. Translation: CASSLIGGRNEKLFF.

The DNA for the CDR3 is TGTGCCAGCAGCAAAGGACAGGGAGACTACGAGCAGTACTTC. Its protein product is CASSKGQGDYEQYF. V is TRBV21-1 and J is TRBJ2-7; TRBD1, the D gene given by the table, was not confirmed from the DNA. TRBV21-1 is recorded as a pseudogene. The CDR3 is 14 residues long.

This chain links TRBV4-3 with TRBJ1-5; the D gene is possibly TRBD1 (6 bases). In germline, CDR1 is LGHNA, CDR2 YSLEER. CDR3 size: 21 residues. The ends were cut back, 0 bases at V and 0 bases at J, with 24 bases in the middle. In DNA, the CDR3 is TGCGCCAGCAGCCAAGATCCTTGGGGGCCCCGCGAGGAATATAGCAATCAGCCCCAGCATTTT. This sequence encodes CASSQDPWGPREEYSNQPQHF.

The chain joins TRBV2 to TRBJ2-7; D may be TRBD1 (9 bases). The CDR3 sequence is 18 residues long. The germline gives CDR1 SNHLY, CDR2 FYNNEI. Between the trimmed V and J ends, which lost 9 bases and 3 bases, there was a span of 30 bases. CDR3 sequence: CASIPDRGVTSEDYEQYF. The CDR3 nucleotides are TGTGCCAGTATACCAGACAGGGGGGTGACTAGCGAAGACTACGAGCAGTACTTC.

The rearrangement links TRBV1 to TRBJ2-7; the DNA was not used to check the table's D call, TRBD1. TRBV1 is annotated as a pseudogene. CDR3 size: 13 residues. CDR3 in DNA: TGCACCAGCAGCCATGACAGGGACTACGAGCAGTACTTC. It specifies CTSSHDRDYEQYF.

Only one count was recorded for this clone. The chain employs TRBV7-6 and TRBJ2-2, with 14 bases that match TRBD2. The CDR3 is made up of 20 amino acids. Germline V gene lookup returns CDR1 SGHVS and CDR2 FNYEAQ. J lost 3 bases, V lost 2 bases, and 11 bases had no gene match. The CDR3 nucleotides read TGTGCCAGCAGCTTAATTAAGGGACTAGCGGGAGCTTTGGACACCGGGGAGCTGTTTTTT. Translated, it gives CASSLIKGLAGALDTGELFF.

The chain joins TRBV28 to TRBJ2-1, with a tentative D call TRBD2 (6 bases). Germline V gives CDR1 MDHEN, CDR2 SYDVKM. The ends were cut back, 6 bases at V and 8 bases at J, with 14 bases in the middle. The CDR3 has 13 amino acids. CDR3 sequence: CASSPKGLYEQFF. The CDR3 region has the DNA TGTGCCAGCAGCCCAAAGGGACTCTATGAGCAGTTCTTC.

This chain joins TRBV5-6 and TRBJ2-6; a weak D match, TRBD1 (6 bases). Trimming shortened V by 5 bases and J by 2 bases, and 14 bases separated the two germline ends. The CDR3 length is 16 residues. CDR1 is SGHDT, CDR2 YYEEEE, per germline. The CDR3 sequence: CASSNLGAAGANVLTF. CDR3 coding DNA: TGTGCCAGCAGTAATCTGGGGGCAGCTGGGGCCAACGTCCTGACTTTC. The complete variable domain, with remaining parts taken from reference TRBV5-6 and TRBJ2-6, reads DAGVTQSPTHLIKTRGQQVTLRCSPKSGHDTVSWYQQALGQGPQFIFQYYEEEERQRGNFPDRFSGHQFPNYSSELNVNALLLGDSALYLCASSNLGAAGANVLTFGAGSRLTVL.

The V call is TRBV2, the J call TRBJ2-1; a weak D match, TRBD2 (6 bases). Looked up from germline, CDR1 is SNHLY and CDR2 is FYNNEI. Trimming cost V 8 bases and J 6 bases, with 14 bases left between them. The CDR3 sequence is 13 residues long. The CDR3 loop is CASSREQGNEQFF. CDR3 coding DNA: TGTGCCAGCTCCCGGGAGCAGGGCAATGAGCAGTTCTTC.

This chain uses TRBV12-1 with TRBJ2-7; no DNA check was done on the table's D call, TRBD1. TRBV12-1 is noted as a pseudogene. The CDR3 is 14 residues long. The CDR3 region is CASSPGQGVWEQYF. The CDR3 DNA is TGTGCCAGCAGCCCCGGACAGGGGGTGTGGGAGCAGTACTTC.

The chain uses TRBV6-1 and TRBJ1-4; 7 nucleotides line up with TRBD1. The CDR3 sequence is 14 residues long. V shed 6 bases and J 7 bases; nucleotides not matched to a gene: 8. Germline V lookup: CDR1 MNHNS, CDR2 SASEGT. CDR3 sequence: CASSDRVEGEKLFF. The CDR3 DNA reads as TGTGCCAGCAGCGACAGGGTCGAGGGTGAAAAACTGTTTTTT.

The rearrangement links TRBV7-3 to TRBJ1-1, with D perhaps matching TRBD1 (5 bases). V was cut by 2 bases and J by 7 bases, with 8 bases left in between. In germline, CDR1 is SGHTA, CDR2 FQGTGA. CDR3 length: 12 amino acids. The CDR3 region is CASSLGGGEAFF. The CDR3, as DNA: TGTGCCAGCAGCTTAGGGGGGGGTGAAGCTTTCTTT.

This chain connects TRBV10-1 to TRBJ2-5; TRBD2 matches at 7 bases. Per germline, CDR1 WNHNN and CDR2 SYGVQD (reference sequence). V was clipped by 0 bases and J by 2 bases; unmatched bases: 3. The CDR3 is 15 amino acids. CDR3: CASSESELAQETQYF. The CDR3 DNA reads TGCGCCAGCAGTGAGTCCGAACTAGCGCAAGAGACCCAGTACTTC.

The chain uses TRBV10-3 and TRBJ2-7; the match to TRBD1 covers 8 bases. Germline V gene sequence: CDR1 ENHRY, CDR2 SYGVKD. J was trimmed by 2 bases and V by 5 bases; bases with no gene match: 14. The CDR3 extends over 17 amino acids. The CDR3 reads CAISPVQRGQDPYEQYF. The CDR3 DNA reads TGTGCCATCAGTCCAGTCCAGAGGGGACAGGACCCCTACGAGCAGTACTTC.

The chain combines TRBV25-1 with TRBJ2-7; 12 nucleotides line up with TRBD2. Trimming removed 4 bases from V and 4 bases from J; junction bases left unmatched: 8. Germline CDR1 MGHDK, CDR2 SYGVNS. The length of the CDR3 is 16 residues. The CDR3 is CASSGPGTSGLYEQYF. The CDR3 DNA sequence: TGTGCCAGCAGTGGGCCAGGGACTAGCGGGTTATACGAGCAGTACTTC.

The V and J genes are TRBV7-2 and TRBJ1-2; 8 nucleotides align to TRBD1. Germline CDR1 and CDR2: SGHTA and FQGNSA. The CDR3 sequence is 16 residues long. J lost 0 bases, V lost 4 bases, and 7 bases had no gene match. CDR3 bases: TGTGCCAGCAGCTCTGGCCAGGGGGCCGCTAACTATGGCTACACCTTC. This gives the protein CASSSGQGAANYGYTF.